This entry concerns a single T cell receptor beta chain. Its antigen is currently unknown. The sample belongs to a study of blood T cells in healthy people across ages. General study points: Compared with aged donors, long-lived donors showed fewer expanded clones, suggesting selection. Per-million-T-cell TCR beta diversity fell roughly linearly with age.

Using a J-beta primer mix together with a sample-barcoded 5' primer, a second PCR was run for about 6 to 11 cycles. A 12-random-nucleotide template-switch adaptor tagged each cDNA molecule. TCRdb passed the 5' RACE reads through MiXCR, listing each CDR3 protein once. The repertoire holds 1.5 million to 2 million distinct CDR3 sequences, 28% seen once, with roughly 8% in the top ten. This CDR3 comprises 14 residues. Germline V lookup: CDR1 DFQATT, CDR2 SNEGSKA (reference sequence). The V gene is TRBV20-1, the J gene TRBJ2-1, with D possibly TRBD2 on 6 matching bases. The closer fit of TRBJ2-7 to the DNA end suggests the J call may be wrong. The source of this sequence is a woman aged 30 to 39 in good health. Sequencing used blood. In DNA, the CDR3 is TGCAGTGCCAATAGCGGATCCGACTACAATGAGCAGTACTTC. Amino acids: CSANSGSDYNEQYF.